These T cell receptor beta chains were read from a single sample in a study of regulatory T cells in long-lasting Graves disease. TCRdb reanalysed the multiplex PCR reads using MiXCR and keeps one entry per CDR3 protein. The repertoire holds about 290,000 distinct CDR3 sequences, with 22% as singletons. The material was peripheral blood mononuclear cells (PBMCs), obtained when the disease was refractory, from a patient treated with antithyroid drugs. The receptors derive from a female donor with Graves disease. CDR3s include the opening cysteine and the closing phenylalanine or tryptophan. The order of the fields is V gene, J gene, CDR3 length, D gene, clone size, CDR3 DNA, CDR3 protein. A D gene is named only where the DNA matches it firmly. Rows may omit the clone size; those that give it use once, few, many or a size class.

TRBV5-1,TRBJ2-7,14,TRBD1,many,TGCGCCAGCAGCACCGGACAGGGAGGCGACGAGCAGTACTTC,CASSTGQGGDEQYF
TRBV28,TRBJ1-1,15,.,many,TGTGCCAGCAGTCCGAAGGACAGATTGAACACTGAAGCTTTCTTT,CASSPKDRLNTEAFF
TRBV6-9,TRBJ2-1,16,TRBD2,.,TGTGCCAGCAGTTCCCCGACTAGCGGGAGGGCCAGTGAGCAGTTCTTC,CASSSPTSGRASEQFF
TRBV28,TRBJ1-1,11,.,many,TGTGCCAGCAAAGGAAACACTGAAGCTTTCTTT,CASKGNTEAFF
TRBV7-2,TRBJ1-1,14,.,.,TGTGCCAGCAGCTCACAGGCTTCGGACACTGAAGCTCTCTTT,CASSSQASDTEALF
TRBV5-6,TRBJ1-1,13,.,.,TGTGCCAGCAGCCCAACCCAGACAGCTGAAGCTTTCTTT,CASSPTQTAEAFF
TRBV27,TRBJ2-2,14,TRBD2,few,TGTGCCAGCAGGGCTAGCGGGTACACCGGGGAGCTGTTTTTT,CASRASGYTGELFF
TRBV9,TRBJ2-5,14,.,few,TGTGCCAGCAGCGAAGGAGGTCCTCAAGAGACCCAGTACTTC,CASSEGGPQETQYF
TRBV29-1,TRBJ2-4,13,.,few,TGCAGCGTTGAAGACAGGGCCAAAAACATTCAGTACTTC,CSVEDRAKNIQYF
TRBV7-2,TRBJ1-1,11,.,many,TGTGCCAGCAGCCCCCAGATTGAAGCTTTCTTT,CASSPQIEAFF
TRBV11-2,TRBJ1-5,15,TRBD1,.,TGTGCCAGCAGCCTGACAGGGGAGAGCAATCAGCCCCAGCATTTT,CASSLTGESNQPQHF
TRBV28,TRBJ2-4,11,.,many,TGTGCCAGCAGTTTACAAGACATTCAGTACTTC,CASSLQDIQYF
TRBV28,TRBJ2-7,20,TRBD2,many,TGTGCCAGCAGTTTACCGAACAACCTCCCAAATCTAGCGGCCTCCTACGAGCAGTACTTC,CASSLPNNLPNLAASYEQYF
TRBV7-9,TRBJ2-5,15,.,many,TGTGCCAGCAGCCCCGAGACCGGTGTTTGGGAGACCCAGTACTTC,CASSPETGVWETQYF
TRBV4-3,TRBJ1-4,14,.,.,TGCGCCAGCAACTCGGGAGAAAGGGACGAAAAACTGTTTTTT,CASNSGERDEKLFF
TRBV30,TRBJ2-3,14,.,.,TGTGCCTGGAGTGTACTGGAGGGAACAGATACGCAGTATTTT,CAWSVLEGTDTQYF
TRBV7-9,TRBJ2-4,15,TRBD1,few,TGTGCCAGCAGCCACAGGGACAGGGCCCAAAACATTCAGTACTTC,CASSHRDRAQNIQYF
TRBV6-1,TRBJ2-7,12,TRBD1,.,TGTGCCACTGGACAGGGCAATGGCGAGCAGTACTTC,CATGQGNGEQYF
TRBV6-1,TRBJ1-5,15,.,.,TGTGCCAGCAGTACCCTTGCAGTGGGGAATCAGCCCCAGCATTTT,CASSTLAVGNQPQHF
TRBV29-1,TRBJ1-2,12,.,few,TGCAGCGTTGGAACAGGGAGGTATGGCTACACCTTC,CSVGTGRYGYTF
TRBV6-5,TRBJ1-4,15,.,many,TGTGCCAGCAGTTATTTGGGGGCAACTAATGAAAAACTGTTTTTT,CASSYLGATNEKLFF
TRBV9,TRBJ2-2,14,.,.,TGTGCCAGCAGCCTGAAGTCGGGCCCCGGGGAGCTGTTTTTT,CASSLKSGPGELFF